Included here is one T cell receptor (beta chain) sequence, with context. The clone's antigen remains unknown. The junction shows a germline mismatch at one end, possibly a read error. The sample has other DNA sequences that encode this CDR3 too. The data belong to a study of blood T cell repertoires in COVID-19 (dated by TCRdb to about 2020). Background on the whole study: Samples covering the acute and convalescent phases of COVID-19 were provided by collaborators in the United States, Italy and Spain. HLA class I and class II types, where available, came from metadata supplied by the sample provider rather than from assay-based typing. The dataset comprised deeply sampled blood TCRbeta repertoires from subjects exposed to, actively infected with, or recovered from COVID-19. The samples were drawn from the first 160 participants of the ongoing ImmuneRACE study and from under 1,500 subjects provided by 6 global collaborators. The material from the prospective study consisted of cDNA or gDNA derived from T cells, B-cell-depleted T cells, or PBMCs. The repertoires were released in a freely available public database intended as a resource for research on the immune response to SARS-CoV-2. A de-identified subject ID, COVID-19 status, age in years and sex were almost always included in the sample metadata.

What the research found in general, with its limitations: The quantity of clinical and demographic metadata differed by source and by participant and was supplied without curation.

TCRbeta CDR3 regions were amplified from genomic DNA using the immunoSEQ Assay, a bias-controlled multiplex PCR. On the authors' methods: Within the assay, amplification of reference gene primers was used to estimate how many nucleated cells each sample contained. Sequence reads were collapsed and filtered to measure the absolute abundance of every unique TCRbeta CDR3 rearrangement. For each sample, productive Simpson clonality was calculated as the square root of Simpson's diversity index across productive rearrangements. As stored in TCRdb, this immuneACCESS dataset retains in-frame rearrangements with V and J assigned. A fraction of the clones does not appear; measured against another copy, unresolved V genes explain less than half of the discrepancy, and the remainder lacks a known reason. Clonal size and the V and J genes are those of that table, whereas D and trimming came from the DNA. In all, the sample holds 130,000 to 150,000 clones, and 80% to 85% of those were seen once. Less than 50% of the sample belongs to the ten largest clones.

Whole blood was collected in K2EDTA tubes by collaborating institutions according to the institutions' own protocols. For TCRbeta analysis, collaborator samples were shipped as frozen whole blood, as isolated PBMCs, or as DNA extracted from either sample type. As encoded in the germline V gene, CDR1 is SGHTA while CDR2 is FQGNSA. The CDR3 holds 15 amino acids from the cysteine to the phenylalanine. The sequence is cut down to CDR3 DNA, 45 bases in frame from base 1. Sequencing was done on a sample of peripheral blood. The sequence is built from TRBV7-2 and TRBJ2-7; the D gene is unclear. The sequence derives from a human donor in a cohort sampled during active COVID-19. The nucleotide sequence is TGTGCCAGCAGCTCCTACTTCGGAATAGCTTACGAGCAATACTTC. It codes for CASSSYFGIAYEQYF. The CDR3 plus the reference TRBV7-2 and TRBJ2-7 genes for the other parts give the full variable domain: GAGVSQSPSNKVTEKGKDVELRCDPISGHTALYWYRQSLGQGLEFLIYFQGNSAPDKSGLPSDRFSAERTGGSVSTLTIQRTQQEDSAVYLCASSSYFGIAYEQYFGPGTRLTVT.